This T cell receptor (beta chain) was obtained from a study of blood T cell repertoires in COVID-19 (TCRdb year 2020). Notes on the research overall: The collaborator samples originated in the United States, Italy and Spain and spanned the acute and convalescent phases of COVID-19. The prospective study material was composed of cDNA or gDNA derived from T cells, B-cell-depleted T cells, or PBMCs. Subjects who had been exposed to COVID-19, were actively infected with it, or had recovered from it provided the deeply sampled blood TCRbeta repertoires that made up the dataset. The repertoires were released in a freely available public database intended as a resource for research on the immune response to SARS-CoV-2. The samples were drawn from the first 160 participants of the ongoing ImmuneRACE study and from 1,254 subjects provided by 6 global collaborators. Nearly every sample came with metadata listing a de-identified subject ID, COVID-19 status, age in years and sex. Where available, HLA class I and class II types were obtained from metadata supplied by the sample provider rather than from assay-based typing.

V is pared back by 3 bases and J by 3 bases, with 12 bases lying between the germline termini. CDR1 SGHAT and CDR2 FQNNGV are derived from the germline V gene. There are 14 amino acids in the CDR3, from cysteine to phenylalanine inclusive. The retained sequence is limited to the CDR3, 42 bases, with the frame set at the first base. Results and caveats for the whole study, not just this receptor: The quantity of clinical and demographic metadata differed by source and by participant and was supplied without curation.

TCRbeta CDR3 regions were amplified from genomic DNA by means of the immunoSEQ Assay, a bias-controlled multiplex PCR. The study's processing was this. Within the assay, amplification of reference gene primers was used to estimate how many nucleated cells each sample contained. To quantify the absolute abundance of each unique TCRbeta CDR3 rearrangement, sequence reads were collapsed and filtered. For each sample, productive Simpson clonality was calculated as the square root of Simpson's diversity index across productive rearrangements. TCRdb carries this immuneACCESS record with in-frame sequences only. Its versions omit some clonotypes, under half of them owing to an unresolved V gene in the studies checked, with the rest unexplained. Clonal size and the V and J genes are those of that table, whereas D and trimming came from the DNA. The sample table holds under 250,000 clones, of which 92% were seen once. The ten largest clones add up to about 0.8% of the sample.

This clone was counted a few times. No antigen is known for it. No qualities accompany the bases; no much larger clone lies one base away. One collaborating source in Seattle enrolled patients during active infection and followed them longitudinally through the course of disease. Collaborating institutions collected whole blood in K2EDTA tubes following their own protocols. For TCRbeta analysis, collaborators shipped samples in one of three forms: frozen whole blood, isolated PBMCs, or DNA extracted from either of those sample types. This TCR came from a man aged 25 to 40 with COVID-19, enrolled during active disease. The chain employs TRBV11-2 and TRBJ2-7; perhaps TRBD2 is the D gene, with 6 bases matching. Sequencing input: peripheral blood. The CDR3 protein: CASSFAGRLYEQYF. In nucleotides, the sequence is TGTGCCAGCAGCTTCGCGGGACGCCTCTACGAGCAGTACTTC.